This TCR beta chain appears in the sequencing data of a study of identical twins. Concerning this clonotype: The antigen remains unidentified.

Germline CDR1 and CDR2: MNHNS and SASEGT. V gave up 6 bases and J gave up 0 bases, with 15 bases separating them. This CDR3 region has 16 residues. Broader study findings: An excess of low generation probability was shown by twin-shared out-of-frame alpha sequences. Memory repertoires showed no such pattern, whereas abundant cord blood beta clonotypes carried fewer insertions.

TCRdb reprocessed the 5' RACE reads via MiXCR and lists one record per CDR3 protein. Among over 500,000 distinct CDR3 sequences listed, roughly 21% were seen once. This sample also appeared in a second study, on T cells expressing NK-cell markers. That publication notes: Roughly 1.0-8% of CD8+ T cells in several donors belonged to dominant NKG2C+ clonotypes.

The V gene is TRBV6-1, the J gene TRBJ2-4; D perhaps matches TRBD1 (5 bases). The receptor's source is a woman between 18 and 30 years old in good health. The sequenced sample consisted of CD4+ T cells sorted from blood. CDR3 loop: CASSPGNLRAKNIQYF. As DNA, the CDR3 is TGTGCCAGCAGCCCAGGGAACCTAAGAGCCAAAAACATTCAGTACTTC.